Below, 15 T cell receptor beta chains from the same sample are listed, as sequenced in a study of blood T cell repertoires in COVID-19. Assay: immunoSEQ multiplex PCR; the TCRdb copy retains only in-frame clones and omits some. The table has tens of thousands of clones, about 80% seen once. The sample was peripheral blood. The source of these receptors is a man aged 55 to 70 with active or convalescent COVID-19.

The V call is TRBV5-1, the J call TRBJ2-7, with 10 bases matching TRBD1. Germline trimming cut 4 bases from V and 10 bases from J; bases unmatched to any gene: 8. The CDR3 consists of 13 residues. CDR1 is SGHRS and CDR2 is YFSETQ in the germline V gene. The CDR3 bases are TGCGCCAGCAGCCCCGAAGGACAGGGGGGCCAGTACTTC. This codes for CASSPEGQGGQYF.

The rearrangement joins TRBV5-1 to TRBJ1-4; possible D gene TRBD1, 5 bases. The length of the CDR3 is 16 residues. CDR1 is SGHRS, CDR2 YFSETQ, per germline. V gave up 0 bases and J gave up 8 bases, with 17 bases separating them. CDR3 in amino acids: CASSLATGIVAEKLFF. CDR3 nucleotides: TGCGCCAGCAGCTTGGCTACAGGAATCGTTGCGGAAAAACTGTTTTTT.

The chain combines TRBV5-6 with TRBJ1-3, with a tentative D call TRBD1 (5 bases). Germline loops: CDR1 SGHDT, CDR2 YYEEEE. Deletions cut 0 bases from V and 0 bases from J, with 7 bases between. This CDR3 is built from 15 residues. For the CDR3, the DNA is TGTGCCAGCAGCTTGGCGCAGGGCTCTGGAAACACCATATATTTT. Its protein product is CASSLAQGSGNTIYF.

V usage is TRBV6-5 and J usage is TRBJ1-1; D uncertain. CDR3 size: 11 residues. Germline CDR1 reads MNHEY; CDR2 reads SVGAGI. V gave up 6 bases and J gave up 3 bases, with 5 bases separating them. The chain's CDR3 is CASRVDTEAFF. Here the CDR3 DNA reads TGTGCCAGCAGAGTAGACACTGAAGCTTTCTTT.

The gene calls are TRBV11-3 and TRBJ2-3; no definite D call. Looked up from germline, CDR1 is SGHNT and CDR2 is YENEEA. This CDR3 is 12 amino acids long. Trimming pared 1 base from V and 8 bases from J, leaving 7 bases between. CDR3 DNA sequence: TGTGCCAGCAGCTTAGGTCAAGCTACGCAGTATTTT. Its protein product is CASSLGQATQYF.

The chain carries TRBV13 and TRBJ2-5; D might be TRBD1 (6 bases). This CDR3 has 13 amino acids. The V end lost 3 bases, the J end lost 5 bases, and 10 bases lay between the germline ends. CDR1 and CDR2 from the germline V gene are PRHDT and FYEKMQ (reference sequence). CDR3 bases: TGTGCCAGCAGCTTTCAGGGGATCGAGACCCAGTACTTC. Translated, it gives CASSFQGIETQYF.

This rearrangement joins TRBV5-1 to TRBJ1-1, with 9 bases identical to TRBD1. The CDR3 is 13 amino acids. Germline CDR1 is SGHRS and CDR2 is YFSETQ. V lost 3 bases, J lost 12 bases, and 9 bases stayed unmatched. CDR3 sequence reads: CASSSSGTGRSFF. The DNA for the CDR3 is TGCGCCAGCAGCTCGAGTGGGACAGGGAGATCTTTCTTT.

In this sample, this clone turned up once. The chain links TRBV19 to TRBJ2-7; maybe TRBD1 (6 bases). This CDR3 contains 14 residues. Trimming shortened V by 3 bases and J by 3 bases, and 12 bases separated the two germline ends. CDR1 LNHDA and CDR2 SQIVND come from the germline V gene (reference sequence). CDR3: CASSINPGDYEQYF. CDR3 DNA: TGTGCCAGTAGTATCAACCCAGGGGACTACGAGCAGTACTTC.

The V gene is TRBV7-2, the J gene TRBJ1-2, with a possible D match to TRBD1 (5 bases). The CDR3 loop spans 13 amino acids. Germline V lookup: CDR1 SGHTA, CDR2 FQGNSA. Trimming cost V 5 bases and J 4 bases, with 11 bases left between them. CDR3 residues: CASSQGFGYGYTF. CDR3 nucleotide sequence: TGTGCCAGCAGCCAGGGATTCGGCTATGGCTACACCTTC.

The chain has TRBV19 and TRBJ1-5; TRBD1 is a possible D gene (6 bases). Trimming cost V 7 bases and J 9 bases, with 16 bases left between them. The germline V gene encodes CDR1 LNHDA and CDR2 SQIVND (reference sequence). CDR3 length: 13 residues. Here the CDR3 DNA reads TGTGCCAGTACCAGATCACAGGGATTGCCCCAGCATTTT. Amino acids: CASTRSQGLPQHF.

This clone was recorded only once. The sample has other DNA sequences that encode this CDR3 too. This chain connects TRBV9 to TRBJ2-5; D gene unclear. This CDR3 comprises 13 residues. Germline V gene data show CDR1 as SGDLS and CDR2 as YYNGEE. V was shortened by 4 bases and J by 0 bases, with 7 bases between the two germline ends. The CDR3 coding sequence is TGTGCCAGCAGCCCCCCTTACCAAGAGACCCAGTACTTC. Encoded protein: CASSPPYQETQYF. The variable domain in full, completed from reference TRBV9 and TRBJ2-5, reads DSGVTQTPKHLITATGQRVTLRCSPRSGDLSVYWYQQSLDQGLQFLIQYYNGEERAKGNILERFSAQQFPDLHSELNLSSLELGDSALYFCASSPPYQETQYFGPGTRLLVL.

The chain combines TRBV4-3 with TRBJ2-3, with D unclear. V was cut by 1 base and J by 4 bases, with 15 bases left in between. CDR1 is LGHNA, CDR2 YSLEER, per germline. The CDR3 runs 16 residues. The CDR3 loop is CASSQGVAVESDTQYF. CDR3 bases: TGCGCCAGCAGCCAAGGCGTGGCGGTGGAGTCAGATACGCAGTATTTT.

DNA of the CDR3: TGTGCCAGTAGTCGGTCGACAGGGCGGAACTATGGCTACACCTTC. As protein: CASSRSTGRNYGYTF. V gene TRBV19 combines with J gene TRBJ1-2, with TRBD1 identical over 7 bases. With V trimmed by 5 bases and J by 2 bases, 8 bases remained unmatched. The CDR3 runs 15 residues. CDR1 and CDR2 (germline): LNHDA, SQIVND (reference sequence).

This clone was seen a handful of times. The chain couples TRBV9 to TRBJ1-2; no firm D call. This CDR3 is built from 13 residues. Germline V gives CDR1 SGDLS, CDR2 YYNGEE. Trimming cost V 1 base and J 2 bases, with 6 bases left between them. The CDR3 reads CASSVTENYGYTF. In DNA, the CDR3 is TGTGCCAGCAGCGTAACAGAAAACTATGGCTACACCTTC.

This clone was seen only a few times. The gene calls are TRBV30 and TRBJ2-1, with 11 bases that match TRBD2. V lost 4 bases, J lost 7 bases, and 6 bases stayed unmatched. Germline V gives CDR1 GTSNPN, CDR2 SVGIG (reference sequence). This CDR3 contains 14 residues. The CDR3 DNA follows: TGTGCCTGGAAGTGGCTAGCGGGGGGAAATGAGCAGTTCTTC. Amino acid sequence: CAWKWLAGGNEQFF. Drawing the rest from reference TRBV30 and TRBJ2-1, the complete variable domain is SQTIHQWPATLVQPVGSPLSLECTVEGTSNPNLYWYRQAAGRGLQLLFYSVGIGQISSEVPQNLSASRPQDRQFILSSKKLLLSDSGFYLCAWKWLAGGNEQFFGPGTRLTVL.